This T cell receptor beta chain emerged from a study of shared T cell receptors in the human thymus. Some clones are missing from TCRdb's copy, which holds only in-frame ones; the method was immunoSEQ multiplex PCR. The top ten clones hold 0.0095% to 0.011% of a sample with approximately 730,000 clones, around 85% of them seen once. The CDR3 spans 18 residues. V was clipped by 5 bases and J by 2 bases; unmatched bases: 11. Germline assignment: CDR1 SGHRS and CDR2 YFSETQ. This same sample was also part of a study on human thymus T cells. Per that paper: Thymic samples were excised during corrective heart operations. Related studies found that unrelated individuals share highly overlapping thymic repertoires.

The source material was thymocytes. The rearrangement links TRBV5-1 to TRBJ2-2, with 11 positions matching TRBD2. This clonotype was obtained from a girl under three years old with a congenital heart defect. The CDR3 nucleotides are TGCGCCAGCAGGGTGACTAGCGGGGAGAGGCCCAACACCGGGGAGCTGTTTTTT. This gives the protein CASRVTSGERPNTGELFF.